This is a list of T cell receptor beta chains from one sample in a study of T-cell memory formation after mild COVID-19. TCRdb called the 5' RACE reads again in MiXCR, with one record for every CDR3 protein. Of about 150,000 distinct CDR3 sequences in the sample, 6% to 6.5% were seen once. Sequenced material: PBMCs or a T cell subset sorted from them (not recorded which). The origin of the receptors is an adult woman who had mild COVID-19 (a few samples of this study predate the infection). Cell type and time point are not known. CDR3s include the opening cysteine and the closing phenylalanine or tryptophan. A D gene is named only where the DNA matches it firmly. Clone size appears in some rows only: once, few, many, or a class for an expanded clone.

J gene: TRBJ2-5; CDR3 length: 16; V gene: TRBV12-3/TRBV12-4; clone size: -; D gene: -; CDR3 protein: CASSLVGGGLGETQYF; CDR3 DNA: TGTGCCAGCAGTTTAGTCGGCGGGGGCTTGGGGGAGACCCAGTACTTC
J gene: TRBJ1-1; CDR3 length: 12; V gene: TRBV14; clone size: -; D gene: -; CDR3 protein: CASSQQDTTAFF; CDR3 DNA: TGTGCCAGCAGCCAACAGGACACTACAGCTTTCTTT
J gene: TRBJ1-5; CDR3 length: 16; V gene: TRBV5-8; clone size: -; D gene: -; CDR3 protein: CASSLVQGLTNQPQHF; CDR3 DNA: TGTGCCAGCAGCTTGGTGCAGGGCCTGACTAATCAGCCCCAGCATTTT
J gene: TRBJ2-5; CDR3 length: 16; V gene: TRBV7-2; clone size: many; D gene: TRBD1; CDR3 protein: CASSLEGALIRETQYF; CDR3 DNA: TGTGCCAGCAGCTTAGAGGGGGCGCTCATACGAGAGACCCAGTACTTC
J gene: TRBJ2-3; CDR3 length: 12; V gene: TRBV20-1; clone size: -; D gene: -; CDR3 protein: CSARDPPDTQYF; CDR3 DNA: TGCAGTGCTAGAGATCCCCCAGATACGCAGTATTTT
J gene: TRBJ1-3; CDR3 length: 16; V gene: TRBV12-3/TRBV12-4; clone size: many; D gene: -; CDR3 protein: CASDRPAAREGNTIYF; CDR3 DNA: TGTGCCAGCGACCGACCGGCCGCTCGGGAGGGAAACACCATATATTTT
J gene: TRBJ1-5; CDR3 length: 14; V gene: TRBV12-3/TRBV12-4; clone size: few; D gene: -; CDR3 protein: CASSRNSGNQPQHF; CDR3 DNA: TGTGCCAGCAGCCGGAACAGCGGCAATCAGCCCCAGCATTTT
J gene: TRBJ1-4; CDR3 length: 16; V gene: TRBV29-1; clone size: few; D gene: -; CDR3 protein: CSVEEWISGGNEKLFF; CDR3 DNA: TGCAGCGTTGAAGAATGGATTAGTGGGGGTAATGAAAAACTGTTTTTT
J gene: TRBJ1-1; CDR3 length: 12; V gene: TRBV20-1; clone size: many; D gene: -; CDR3 protein: CSAPAGNTEAFF; CDR3 DNA: TGCAGTGCTCCCGCGGGGAACACTGAAGCTTTCTTT
J gene: TRBJ1-5; CDR3 length: 14; V gene: TRBV4-1; clone size: many; D gene: -; CDR3 protein: CASSQYSKSEPQHF; CDR3 DNA: TGCGCCAGCAGCCAATACTCCAAGTCAGAGCCCCAGCATTTT
J gene: TRBJ2-7; CDR3 length: 13; V gene: TRBV9; clone size: -; D gene: -; CDR3 protein: CARGTCFSYEQYF; CDR3 DNA: TGTGCCAGGGGGACGTGCTTCTCCTACGAGCAGTACTTC
J gene: TRBJ1-5; CDR3 length: 15; V gene: TRBV30; clone size: -; D gene: -; CDR3 protein: CAWSRFVNSNQPQHF; CDR3 DNA: TGTGCCTGGAGTCGGTTTGTGAATAGCAATCAGCCCCAGCATTTT
J gene: TRBJ1-1; CDR3 length: 13; V gene: TRBV7-9; clone size: -; D gene: -; CDR3 protein: CASSYNRETEAFF; CDR3 DNA: TGTGCCAGCAGCTATAACAGGGAAACTGAAGCTTTCTTT
J gene: TRBJ2-3; CDR3 length: 16; V gene: TRBV24-1; clone size: -; D gene: TRBD2; CDR3 protein: CATSEMTSGSTDTQYF; CDR3 DNA: TGTGCCACCAGTGAGATGACTAGCGGGAGCACAGATACGCAGTATTTT
J gene: TRBJ2-3; CDR3 length: 14; V gene: TRBV11-3; clone size: many; D gene: TRBD2; CDR3 protein: CASSHGTSGTVQYF; CDR3 DNA: TGTGCCAGCAGCCATGGGACTAGCGGGACTGTGCAGTATTTT
J gene: TRBJ1-2; CDR3 length: 13; V gene: TRBV5-1; clone size: once; D gene: -; CDR3 protein: CASSSGTLGGYTF; CDR3 DNA: TGCGCCAGCAGCTCCGGGACCCTAGGTGGCTACACCTTC
J gene: TRBJ1-1; CDR3 length: 14; V gene: TRBV5-1; clone size: -; D gene: -; CDR3 protein: CASTSGMANTEAFF; CDR3 DNA: TGCGCCAGCACCTCGGGGATGGCGAACACTGAAGCTTTCTTT
J gene: TRBJ1-1; CDR3 length: 14; V gene: TRBV10-3; clone size: many; D gene: -; CDR3 protein: CAISERAGDTEAFF; CDR3 DNA: TGTGCCATCAGTGAAAGGGCAGGGGACACTGAAGCTTTCTTT
J gene: TRBJ2-7; CDR3 length: 15; V gene: TRBV5-1; clone size: once; D gene: TRBD1; CDR3 protein: CASSLVYGTGREQYF; CDR3 DNA: TGCGCCAGCAGCTTGGTCTACGGGACAGGGCGTGAGCAGTACTTC
J gene: TRBJ2-6; CDR3 length: 12; V gene: TRBV30; clone size: few; D gene: -; CDR3 protein: CAWTAGANVLTF; CDR3 DNA: TGTGCCTGGACTGCTGGGGCCAACGTCCTGACTTTC
J gene: TRBJ2-1; CDR3 length: 15; V gene: TRBV6-1; clone size: many; D gene: TRBD2; CDR3 protein: CASSLTSGGYNEQFF; CDR3 DNA: TGTGCCAGCAGTTTGACTAGCGGGGGCTACAATGAGCAGTTCTTC
J gene: TRBJ2-7; CDR3 length: 15; V gene: TRBV20-1; clone size: many; D gene: TRBD2; CDR3 protein: CSATKVVSGAFEQYF; CDR3 DNA: TGCAGTGCTACCAAGGTGGTTAGCGGGGCTTTCGAGCAGTACTTC
J gene: TRBJ2-5; CDR3 length: 14; V gene: TRBV3-1; clone size: few; D gene: -; CDR3 protein: CASSQGLVGETQYF; CDR3 DNA: TGTGCCAGCAGCCAAGGACTAGTCGGGGAGACCCAGTACTTC
J gene: TRBJ2-7; CDR3 length: 15; V gene: TRBV18; clone size: few; D gene: -; CDR3 protein: CASSPKEGRGSRQYF; CDR3 DNA: TGTGCCAGCTCACCGAAAGAGGGAAGGGGAAGTCGGCAGTACTTC
J gene: TRBJ1-1; CDR3 length: 18; V gene: TRBV5-1; clone size: many; D gene: -; CDR3 protein: CASSLALFPTRVGAEAFF; CDR3 DNA: TGCGCCAGCAGCTTGGCCCTTTTTCCGACCAGGGTCGGCGCTGAAGCTTTCTTT
J gene: TRBJ2-1; CDR3 length: 15; V gene: TRBV7-8; clone size: many; D gene: -; CDR3 protein: CASSLDDRRYNEQFF; CDR3 DNA: TGTGCCAGCAGCTTAGATGACAGGAGATACAATGAGCAGTTCTTC
J gene: TRBJ1-1; CDR3 length: 12; V gene: TRBV5-6; clone size: many; D gene: -; CDR3 protein: CASSVSGDQAFF; CDR3 DNA: TGTGCCAGCAGCGTATCCGGTGACCAAGCTTTCTTT
J gene: TRBJ1-1; CDR3 length: 12; V gene: TRBV5-1; clone size: few; D gene: -; CDR3 protein: CASSLSPGEAFF; CDR3 DNA: TGCGCCAGCAGCTTGAGCCCCGGTGAAGCTTTCTTT
J gene: TRBJ2-2; CDR3 length: 15; V gene: TRBV2; clone size: -; D gene: -; CDR3 protein: CASNSIGGDTGELFF; CDR3 DNA: TGTGCCAGCAACTCTATAGGGGGAGACACCGGGGAGCTGTTTTTT
J gene: TRBJ2-6; CDR3 length: 18; V gene: TRBV19; clone size: -; D gene: TRBD1; CDR3 protein: CASTRTGSMNSGANVLTF; CDR3 DNA: TGTGCCAGTACCCGGACAGGGAGTATGAACTCTGGGGCCAACGTCCTGACTTTC
J gene: TRBJ2-3; CDR3 length: 16; V gene: TRBV5-1; clone size: few; D gene: TRBD1; CDR3 protein: CASSLTTGTHTDTQYF; CDR3 DNA: TGCGCCAGCAGCTTGACGACAGGGACCCACACAGATACGCAGTATTTT
J gene: TRBJ1-1; CDR3 length: 11; V gene: TRBV20-1; clone size: many; D gene: -; CDR3 protein: CSAVGNTEAFF; CDR3 DNA: TGCAGTGCTGTAGGGAACACTGAAGCTTTCTTT
J gene: TRBJ2-3; CDR3 length: 13; V gene: TRBV12-3/TRBV12-4; clone size: many; D gene: -; CDR3 protein: CASSLGSEDTQYF; CDR3 DNA: TGTGCCAGCAGTTTAGGTTCTGAGGATACGCAGTATTTT
J gene: TRBJ2-1; CDR3 length: 15; V gene: TRBV7-2; clone size: medium-sized; D gene: -; CDR3 protein: CASSLGASPYNEQFF; CDR3 DNA: TGTGCCAGCAGCTTAGGAGCTAGCCCATACAATGAGCAGTTCTTC
J gene: TRBJ2-6; CDR3 length: 17; V gene: TRBV2; clone size: -; D gene: -; CDR3 protein: CASRPNQGLSGANVLTF; CDR3 DNA: TGTGCCAGCAGACCAAACCAGGGTTTATCTGGGGCCAACGTCCTGACTTTC
J gene: TRBJ2-1; CDR3 length: 13; V gene: TRBV6-2/TRBV6-3; clone size: few; D gene: -; CDR3 protein: CASTLINANEQFF; CDR3 DNA: TGTGCCAGCACCCTTATAAACGCTAATGAGCAGTTCTTC
J gene: TRBJ1-1; CDR3 length: 14; V gene: TRBV29-1; clone size: many; D gene: -; CDR3 protein: CSVGGKGMNTEAFF; CDR3 DNA: TGCAGCGTTGGGGGGAAGGGCATGAACACTGAAGCTTTCTTT
J gene: TRBJ2-5; CDR3 length: 16; V gene: TRBV28; clone size: -; D gene: TRBD1; CDR3 protein: CASSFSSTGGIGTQYF; CDR3 DNA: TGTGCCAGCAGTTTTTCTAGTACAGGGGGGATAGGGACCCAGTACTTC
J gene: TRBJ2-5; CDR3 length: 15; V gene: TRBV9; clone size: many; D gene: TRBD2; CDR3 protein: CASSEAGRAQETQYF; CDR3 DNA: TGTGCCAGCAGCGAGGCGGGGAGGGCCCAAGAGACCCAGTACTTC